The TCR beta chain under discussion was sequenced for a study of cytomegalovirus exposure and HLA in healthy donors (dated by TCRdb to the late 2010s). With respect to the entire study: According to an earlier analysis of 550 to 750 of the donors, about 180 million T cells yielded 117 million unique TCR beta sequences and approximately 300 Gb of sequence data. Around 300 gigabases of sequencing data and approximately 85 million unique TCR sequences were included in an early release covering around 650 HLA-typed donors. Of the approximately 400 genotyped donors, approximately 80% fell in the genetic ancestry cluster associated with self-reported Caucasian donors. The aim of the study was to test whether cataloging public T cell receptors could identify signatures of past pathogen exposure. The study used immunosequencing to profile the T cell repertoires of 670 or so subjects and linked those repertoires to cytomegalovirus serostatus. Besides the first cohort of 500 to 700 subjects, a separate validation cohort made up of over 100 different subjects was used. The study combined high-throughput TCR immunosequencing, statistical association of individual TCRs with disease status, and machine learning to predict cytomegalovirus infection status. To study patterns of TCR occurrence, a later analysis re-analyzed previously published TCR beta repertoires from 500 to 850 donors and added high-resolution HLA genotyping. Rather than drawing on any new phenotypic data, the later analysis identified candidate immune exposures from TCR beta sequences and the way those sequences occurred across donors. An earlier analysis of more than 450 of the donors used high-throughput TCR beta sequencing to judge whether each TCR beta V gene segment behaved as functional or pseudogenic. Alongside the repertoire data, information on donor age, sex, ethnicity and CMV serostatus was compiled. In a later genetic analysis, genome-wide SNP genotypes for 398 of the 666 donors were used, and that subset was treated as a discovery cohort. Every repertoire in the discovery cohort had been generated on one and the same sequencing platform. HLA typing included class I and class II loci at four-digit resolution. Typing coverage varied by locus: 629-630 donors for A, B, C, DRB1 and DQB1; some 520 for DQA1; nearly 610 for DPA1; approximately 450 for DPB1. Five DR-DQ haplotypes were treated as single units for association and clustering because of strong linkage in the cohort. Among about 400 genotyped donors of the cohort, an average of roughly 230,000 unique TCR beta nucleotide sequences was sequenced per donor, of which about 19% were non-productive.

The paper's findings and limits, for the study overall: An earlier analysis of 450 to 750 of the donors showed that most TCR beta V segments appeared in productive rearrangements either about 90% or about 30% of the time, which broadly matched IMGT annotations. Most TCR sequences were seen in very few donors, while some public TCRs were found in many individuals. A later analysis found that most CMV-associated TCR beta chains appeared HLA-restricted, with HLA associations seemingly driven largely by CMV exposure. When HLA alleles, especially DR and DQ, strongly co-occurred, TCR associations were difficult to assign to individual alleles. According to the authors, the approach could potentially be generalized to other disease states and immunological phenotypes. Because HLA typing was unavailable for some donors at each locus, only the typed subset was used in association tests. Some IMGT-functional V segments, including TRBV6-2 and TRBV6-3, could not be distinguished by the 87-base-pair reads and were therefore excluded. Compared with equally common non-associated chains, HLA-associated TCR beta chains in a later analysis were more clonally expanded and had lower generation probabilities. CMV serostatus was the only immune exposure information available for the cohort. A later analysis found that TCR association rates varied across HLA loci, with DRB1 alleles showing the most associated TCRs and HLA-C alleles the fewest. The study gave a list of 150 to 200 TCR beta chains associated with cytomegalovirus. In vitro tests confirmed that three of the cytomegalovirus-associated TCR beta chains recognize cytomegalovirus antigens. In a later genetic analysis, fewer N-insertions in productive TCRs were reported among donors in an Asian-associated ancestry cluster than the roughly 640-donor mean. The presence/absence analyses assumed that sequencing depth was roughly uniform across donors, and that assumption may not be true. The sequencing pipeline was judged likely to have produced a cluster of highly shared sequence variants as a technical artifact. The earlier analysis of 587 of the donors excluded roughly 17 rarely observed V segments, including chromosome 9 orphons, because counts were too low. A further reported finding was that TCR beta sequences accurately predicted the HLA-A and HLA-B alleles for most subjects in the first cohort. Several of the top co-occurrence clusters appeared to be linked to parvovirus B19, influenza, CMV and Epstein-Barr virus, according to a later analysis. Only TCR beta chains were sequenced in this cohort, and the absence of alpha or paired-chain data limited detectable features. Specific HLA alleles were associated with roughly 16,000 TCR beta sequences at a false discovery rate of 0.05 in a later analysis. Correlated functional status among segregating V segments might reflect linkage disequilibrium, but an unknown experimental factor could not be ruled out. The classifier was reported to diagnose cytomegalovirus status with high specificity and sensitivity in both the original and validation cohorts. An association between a missense DCLRE1C variant and V-gene and J-gene trimming of TCR beta chains was found in a later genetic analysis and replicated in an independent cohort.

The cohort consisted of approximately 690 healthy bone marrow donors. Cohort members were all nominally healthy when sampled, although unrecorded immune exposures were likely present. The donor tested CMV seropositive, placing the donor among the approximately 310 seropositive members of the cohort. Each donor provided a peripheral blood sample, and peripheral blood mononuclear cells were used for TCR beta sequencing. The Qiagen DNeasy Blood Extraction Kit was used to extract genomic DNA from the blood cell samples. As regards this clone: There is no known antigen for this receptor. Qualities for individual bases were not recorded, and no much larger clone is one base off.

The method behind the library was the immunoSEQ multiplex PCR assay. A mixture of 60 forward primers for TCR Vbeta segments and 13 reverse primers for TCR Jbeta segments was used in the multiplex PCR. Amplification of the CDR3 region of rearranged TCR beta genes was performed with a multiplex PCR assay on genomic DNA. The Illumina HiSeq System was used to sequence the amplified TCR beta libraries as 87-base-pair reads. Regarding the original processing steps: Across the roughly 670 repertoires, a later analysis counted roughly 77 million unique TCR beta chains, around 10 million of which were shared by at least two donors. A nearest-neighbor algorithm error-corrected the raw reads and collapsed the reads into unique sequences, merging closely related sequences to remove PCR and sequencing errors. To assign V, D and J gene segments, CDR3 sequences were aligned to IMGT reference sequences. For a sequence to be retained, at least a six-nucleotide match to both a V gene segment and a J gene segment was required. A rearrangement was called productive if the CDR3 had no stop codons and remained in frame with V and J, and every other rearrangement was called non-productive. Following IMGT convention, CDR3 was defined as the stretch from the second conserved V-encoded cysteine up to the conserved J-encoded phenylalanine. In an earlier analysis of 550 to 650 of the donors, sequences lacking an unambiguous match to a single V gene segment were excluded. In an earlier analysis of several hundred of the donors, a V segment was called functional when productive rearrangements were above 56.7%, and segregating when the standard deviation between donors exceeded 5%. To diagnose cytomegalovirus status from the catalog of TCR beta chain sequences, a statistical classification framework was built. A later analysis assigned V and J genes by comparing TCR nucleotide sequences with IMGT/GENE-DB human TR gene sequences. The TCRdist pipeline was used in a later analysis to assign CDR3 sequences and most-parsimonious VDJ recombination scenarios. In a later analysis, every TCR beta chain was defined by the combination of its CDR3 amino acid sequence and its V-gene family, and reads without a unique V-gene family were dropped. In a later analysis, 500 to 650 highly shared, low-generation-probability nucleotide sequences were removed to address suspected cross-contamination and a sequencing artifact. In a later analysis, a clonal expansion index was calculated for each public chain from normalized within-repertoire ranks of inferred template counts. Generation probabilities in a later analysis came from a VDJ recombination model fitted to out-of-frame rearrangements, and those results were checked against IGoR. Hypergeometric tests were used in a later analysis to score TCR-TCR, TCR-HLA and TCR-CMV co-occurrence, with a repertoire-size bias correction applied to the TCR pairs. False discovery rates were estimated in a later analysis by permuting HLA or CMV assignments 20 times. A later analysis grouped co-occurring TCRs with DBSCAN, adding TCRdist sequence similarity when clustering within HLA-allele-positive subsets. Repertoires with fewer than 30,000 or more than 120,000 public chains, plus five repertoires with anomalous nucleotide sharing, were excluded from co-occurrence clustering. As stored in TCRdb, this immuneACCESS dataset retains in-frame rearrangements with V and J assigned. A fraction of the clones does not appear; measured against another copy, unresolved V genes explain less than half of the discrepancy, and the remainder lacks a known reason. V and J calls and clone size are as listed in that table; D and trimming were resolved from the DNA. The sample records roughly 120,000 clones, around 77% of which are singletons. The top ten clonotypes cover around 13% of the sample.

Germline trimming: 4 bases from V, 5 bases from J; junction bases outside gene matches: 10. Reading the germline V gene gives CDR1 SGHRS and CDR2 YFSETQ. Spanning cysteine to phenylalanine, the CDR3 consists of 15 amino acids. Here the CDR3 DNA is all that survives: 45 bases in frame from base 1. The chain is made from TRBV5-1 and TRBJ2-7; TRBD2 lines up with 9 middle nucleotides. Sequenced input: PBMCs. This clonotype was sampled from a middle-aged woman in good health and CMV-seropositive. Here the CDR3 is given as CASSPGAGGPNEQYF. The DNA sequence is as follows: TGCGCCAGCAGCCCGGGGGCGGGAGGGCCCAACGAGCAGTACTTC.